This T cell receptor beta chain was documented in a study of breast tumors, draining lymph nodes, adjacent tissues. Study results and limitations: Most tumor T cells seemingly derive from lymph node, then expand in tumor. Tumor TCR diversity was below lymph nodes but above nontumor tissue.

The germline gives CDR1 LGHNA, CDR2 YNFKEQ. Deletions cut 5 bases from V and 0 bases from J, with 11 bases between. The CDR3 runs to 15 residues. This clonotype has at least ten counts. Its antigen remains unknown. Samples came from axillary lymph nodes draining the breast cancer. One entry per CDR3 protein results from TCRdb running MiXCR on the multiplex PCR reads. The sample lists roughly 80,000 distinct CDR3 sequences, around 20% occurring once. J is TRBJ1-3 and V is TRBV4-2; D is ambiguous. The TCR sequence derives from a female donor with breast cancer. Some clones in this sample may be carry-over from other donors' samples. The sample taken for sequencing was axillary lymph node tissue. The CDR3 reads CASSYLDTSGNTIYF. The CDR3 DNA reads as TGTGCCAGCAGCTATCTCGACACCTCTGGAAACACCATATATTTT.